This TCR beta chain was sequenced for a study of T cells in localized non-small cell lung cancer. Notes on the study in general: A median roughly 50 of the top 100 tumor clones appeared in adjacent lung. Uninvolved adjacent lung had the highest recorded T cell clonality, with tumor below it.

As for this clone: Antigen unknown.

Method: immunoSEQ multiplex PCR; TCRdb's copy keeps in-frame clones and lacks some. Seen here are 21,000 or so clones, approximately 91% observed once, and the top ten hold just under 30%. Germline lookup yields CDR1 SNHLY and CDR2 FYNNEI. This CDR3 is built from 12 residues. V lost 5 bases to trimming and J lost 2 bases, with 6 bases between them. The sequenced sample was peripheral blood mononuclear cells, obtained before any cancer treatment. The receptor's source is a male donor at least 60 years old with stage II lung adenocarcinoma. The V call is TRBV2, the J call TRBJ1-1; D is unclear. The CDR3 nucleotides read TGTGCCAGCAGTCGAGTTAACACTGAAGCTTTCTTT. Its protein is CASSRVNTEAFF.